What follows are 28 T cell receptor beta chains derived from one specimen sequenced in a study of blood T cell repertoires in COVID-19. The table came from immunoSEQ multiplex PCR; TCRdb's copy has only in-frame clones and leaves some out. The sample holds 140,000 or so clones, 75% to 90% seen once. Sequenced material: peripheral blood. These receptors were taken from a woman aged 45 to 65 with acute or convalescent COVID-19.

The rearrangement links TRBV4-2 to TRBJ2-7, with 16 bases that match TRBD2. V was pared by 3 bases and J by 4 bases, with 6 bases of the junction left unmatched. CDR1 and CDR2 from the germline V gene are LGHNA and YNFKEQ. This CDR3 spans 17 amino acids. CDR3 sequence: CASSQGTSGGVPYEQYF. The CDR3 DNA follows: TGTGCCAGCAGCCAGGGGACTAGCGGGGGGGTCCCATACGAGCAGTACTTC.

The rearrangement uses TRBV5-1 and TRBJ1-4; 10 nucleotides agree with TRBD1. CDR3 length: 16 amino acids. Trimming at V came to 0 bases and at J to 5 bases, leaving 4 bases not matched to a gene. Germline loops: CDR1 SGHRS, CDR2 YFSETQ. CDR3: CASSLAAGQGNEKLFF. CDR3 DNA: TGCGCCAGCAGCTTGGCCGCGGGACAGGGGAATGAAAAACTGTTTTTT.

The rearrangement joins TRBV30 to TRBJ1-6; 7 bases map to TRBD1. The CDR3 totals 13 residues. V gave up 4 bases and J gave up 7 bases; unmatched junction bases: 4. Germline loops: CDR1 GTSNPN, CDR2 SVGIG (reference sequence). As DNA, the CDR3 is TGTGCCTGGACAGGGGGTGGGAATTCACCCCTCCACTTT. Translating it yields CAWTGGGNSPLHF. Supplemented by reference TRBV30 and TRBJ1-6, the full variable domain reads SQTIHQWPATLVQPVGSPLSLECTVEGTSNPNLYWYRQAAGRGLQLLFYSVGIGQISSEVPQNLSASRPQDRQFILSSKKLLLSDSGFYLCAWTGGGNSPLHFGNGTRLTVT.

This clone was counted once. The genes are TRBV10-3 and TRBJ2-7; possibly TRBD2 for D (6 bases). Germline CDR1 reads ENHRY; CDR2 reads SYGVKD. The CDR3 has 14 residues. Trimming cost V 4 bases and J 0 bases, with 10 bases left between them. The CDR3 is CAISGGDYSYEQYF. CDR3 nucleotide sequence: TGTGCCATCAGTGGGGGGGATTACTCCTACGAGCAGTACTTC.

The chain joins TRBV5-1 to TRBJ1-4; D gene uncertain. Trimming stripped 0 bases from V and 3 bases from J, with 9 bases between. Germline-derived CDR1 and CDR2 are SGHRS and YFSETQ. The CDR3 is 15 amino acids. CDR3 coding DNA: TGCGCCAGCAGCTTGGCGTGGCAGTCTAATGAAAAACTGTTTTTT. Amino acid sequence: CASSLAWQSNEKLFF. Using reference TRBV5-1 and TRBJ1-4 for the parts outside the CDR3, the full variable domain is KAGVTQTPRYLIKTRGQQVTLSCSPISGHRSVSWYQQTPGQGLQFLFEYFSETQRNKGNFPGRFSGRQFSNSRSEMNVSTLELGDSALYLCASSLAWQSNEKLFFGSGTQLSVL.

The CDR3 region is CSASLANYEQYF. CDR3 sequence (DNA): TGCAGCGCTTCCCTAGCGAACTACGAGCAGTACTTC. The rearrangement joins TRBV29-1 to TRBJ2-7, with a possible D match to TRBD2 (6 bases). The ends were cut back, 7 bases at V and 3 bases at J, with 13 bases in the middle. This CDR3 spans 12 amino acids. Germline values: CDR1 SQVTM, CDR2 ANQGSEA.

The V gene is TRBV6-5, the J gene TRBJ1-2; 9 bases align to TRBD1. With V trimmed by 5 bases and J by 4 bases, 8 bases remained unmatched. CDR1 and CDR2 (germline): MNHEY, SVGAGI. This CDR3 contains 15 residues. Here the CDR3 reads CASSTPGTGIYGYTF. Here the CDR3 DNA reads TGTGCCAGCAGTACTCCCGGGACAGGGATCTATGGCTACACCTTC.

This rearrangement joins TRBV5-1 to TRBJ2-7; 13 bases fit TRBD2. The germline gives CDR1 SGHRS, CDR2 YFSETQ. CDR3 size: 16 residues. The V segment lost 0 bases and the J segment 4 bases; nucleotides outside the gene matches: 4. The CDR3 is CASSLVATSGGYEQYF. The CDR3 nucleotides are TGCGCCAGCAGCTTGGTTGCGACTAGCGGGGGGTACGAGCAGTACTTC.

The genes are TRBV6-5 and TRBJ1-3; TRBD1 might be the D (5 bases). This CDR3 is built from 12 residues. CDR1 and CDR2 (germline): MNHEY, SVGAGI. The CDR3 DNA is TGTGCAGGGGCGCGAGGTGGAAACACCATATATTTT. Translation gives CAGARGGNTIYF.

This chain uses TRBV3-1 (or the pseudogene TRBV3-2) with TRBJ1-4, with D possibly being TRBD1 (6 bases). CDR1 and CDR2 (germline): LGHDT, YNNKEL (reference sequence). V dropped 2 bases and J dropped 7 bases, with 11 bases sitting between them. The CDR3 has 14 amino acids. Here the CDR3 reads CASSQKGTREKLFF. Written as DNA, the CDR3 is TGTGCCAGCAGCCAAAAAGGGACACGTGAAAAACTGTTTTTT.

In DNA form, the CDR3 reads TGTGCCAGCAGTGAACCCGCTGAAGCTTTCTTT. Translated: CASSEPAEAFF. The genes are TRBV2 and TRBJ1-1; D gene unclear. The CDR3 has 11 residues. Germline V lookup: CDR1 SNHLY, CDR2 FYNNEI. The V gene lost 2 bases and the J gene lost 6 bases, with 4 bases spanning the gap.

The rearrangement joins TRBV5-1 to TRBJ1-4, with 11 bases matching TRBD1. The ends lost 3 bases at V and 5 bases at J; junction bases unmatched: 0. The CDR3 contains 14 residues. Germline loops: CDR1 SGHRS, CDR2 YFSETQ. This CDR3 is CASSWDRGNEKLFF. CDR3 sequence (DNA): TGCGCCAGCAGCTGGGACAGGGGGAATGAAAAACTGTTTTTT.

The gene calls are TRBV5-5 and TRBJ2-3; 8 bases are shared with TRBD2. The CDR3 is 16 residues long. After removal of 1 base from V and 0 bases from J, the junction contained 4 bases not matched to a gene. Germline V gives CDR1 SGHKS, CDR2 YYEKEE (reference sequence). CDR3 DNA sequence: TGTGCCAGCAGCTTGTCCCGGGGGGGGAGCACAGATACGCAGTATTTT. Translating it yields CASSLSRGGSTDTQYF.

In DNA form, the CDR3 reads TGTGCCAGCAGCGTATCGGGGGGCGAAAAACTGTTTTTT. This sequence encodes CASSVSGGEKLFF. V gene TRBV9 combines with J gene TRBJ1-4, with a weak D call TRBD1 (6 bases). V lost 1 base and J 8 bases, leaving 9 bases between the germline ends. Germline assignment: CDR1 SGDLS and CDR2 YYNGEE. The CDR3 is 13 amino acids.

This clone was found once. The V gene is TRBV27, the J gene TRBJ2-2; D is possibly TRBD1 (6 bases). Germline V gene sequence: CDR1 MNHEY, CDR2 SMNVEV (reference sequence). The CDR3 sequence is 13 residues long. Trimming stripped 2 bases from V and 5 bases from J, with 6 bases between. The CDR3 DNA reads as TGTGCCAGCAGTTTAACAGGGACCGGGGAGCTGTTTTTT. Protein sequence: CASSLTGTGELFF.

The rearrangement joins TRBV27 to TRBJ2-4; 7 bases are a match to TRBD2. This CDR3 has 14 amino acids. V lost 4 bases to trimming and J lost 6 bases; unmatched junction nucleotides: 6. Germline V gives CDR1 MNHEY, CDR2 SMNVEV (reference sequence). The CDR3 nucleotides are TGTGCCAGCAGTTCCAGGACTAGTGGAAACATTCAGTACTTC. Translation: CASSSRTSGNIQYF.

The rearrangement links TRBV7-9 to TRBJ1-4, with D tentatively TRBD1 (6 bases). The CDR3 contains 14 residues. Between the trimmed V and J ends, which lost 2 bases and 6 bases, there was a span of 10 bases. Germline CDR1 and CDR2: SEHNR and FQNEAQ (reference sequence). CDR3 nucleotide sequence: TGTGCCAGCAGCTTATCCGGGGGGCATGAAAAACTGTTTTTT. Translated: CASSLSGGHEKLFF.

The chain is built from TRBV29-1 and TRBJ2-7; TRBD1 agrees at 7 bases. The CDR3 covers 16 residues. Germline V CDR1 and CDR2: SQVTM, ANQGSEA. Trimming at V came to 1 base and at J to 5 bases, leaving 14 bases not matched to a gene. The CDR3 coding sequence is TGCAGCGTTGAAGCTTCCTCACTAGGGGGCCGGAACGAGCAGTACTTC. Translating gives CSVEASSLGGRNEQYF.

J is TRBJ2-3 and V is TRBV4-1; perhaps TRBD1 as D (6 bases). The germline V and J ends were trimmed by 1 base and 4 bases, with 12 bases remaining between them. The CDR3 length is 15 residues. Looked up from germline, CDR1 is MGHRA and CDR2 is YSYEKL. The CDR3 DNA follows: TGCGCCAGCAGCCAAGCGGACAGAGAGTCAGATACGCAGTATTTT. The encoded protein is CASSQADRESDTQYF.

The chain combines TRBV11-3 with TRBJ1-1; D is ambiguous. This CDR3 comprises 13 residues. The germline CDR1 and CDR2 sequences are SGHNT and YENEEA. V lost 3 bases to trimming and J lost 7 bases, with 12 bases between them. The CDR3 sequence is CASSLGSEREAFF. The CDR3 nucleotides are TGTGCCAGCAGCTTGGGTTCTGAGCGTGAAGCTTTCTTT.

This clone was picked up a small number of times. CDR3 loop: CASSVDRTNTEAFF. In DNA, the CDR3 is TGTGCCAGCAGCGTCGACAGGACAAACACTGAAGCTTTCTTT. V usage is TRBV7-3 and J usage is TRBJ1-1, with TRBD1 as a possible D gene (6 bases). This CDR3 comprises 14 residues. V dropped 5 bases and J dropped 2 bases, with 12 bases sitting between them. The germline V gene encodes CDR1 SGHTA and CDR2 FQGTGA. The full variable domain, rest sourced from reference TRBV7-3 and TRBJ1-1, is GAGVSQTPSNKVTEKGKYVELRCDPISGHTALYWYRQSLGQGPEFLIYFQGTGAADDSGLPNDRFFAVRPEGSVSTLKIQRTERGDSAVYLCASSVDRTNTEAFFGQGTRLTVV.

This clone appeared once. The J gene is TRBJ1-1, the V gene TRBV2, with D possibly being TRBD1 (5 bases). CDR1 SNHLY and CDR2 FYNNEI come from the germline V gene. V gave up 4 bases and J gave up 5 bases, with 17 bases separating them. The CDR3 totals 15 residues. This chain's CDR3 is CASSGPGGVVTEAFF. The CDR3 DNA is TGTGCCAGCAGTGGCCCCGGGGGGGTTGTTACTGAAGCTTTCTTT.

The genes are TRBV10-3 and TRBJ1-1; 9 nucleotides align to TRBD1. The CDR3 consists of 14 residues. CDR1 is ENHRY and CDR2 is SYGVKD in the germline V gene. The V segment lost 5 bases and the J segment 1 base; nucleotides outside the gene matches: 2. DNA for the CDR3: TGTGCCATCAGTCCGGGACAGGGGAACACTGAAGCTTTCTTT. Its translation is CAISPGQGNTEAFF.

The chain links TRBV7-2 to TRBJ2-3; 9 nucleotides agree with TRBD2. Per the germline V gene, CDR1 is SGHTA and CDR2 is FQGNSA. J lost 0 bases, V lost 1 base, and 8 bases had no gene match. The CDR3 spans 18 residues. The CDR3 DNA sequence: TGTGCCAGCAGCTTAGAAGCAGCGGGGGGCCCTAGCACAGATACGCAGTATTTT. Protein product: CASSLEAAGGPSTDTQYF.

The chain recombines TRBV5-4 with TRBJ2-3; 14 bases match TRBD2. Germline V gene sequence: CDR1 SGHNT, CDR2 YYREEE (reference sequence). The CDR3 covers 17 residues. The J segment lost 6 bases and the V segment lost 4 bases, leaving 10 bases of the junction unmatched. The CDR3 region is CASSRIPGLAGDDTQYF. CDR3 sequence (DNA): TGTGCCAGCAGCCGCATTCCGGGACTAGCGGGAGATGATACGCAGTATTTT.

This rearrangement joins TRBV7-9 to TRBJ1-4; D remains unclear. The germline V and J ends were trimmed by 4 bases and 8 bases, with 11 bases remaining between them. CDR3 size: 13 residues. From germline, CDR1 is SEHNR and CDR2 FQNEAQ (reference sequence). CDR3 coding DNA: TGTGCCAGCAGCTCGAGGTCTAGCGAAAAACTGTTTTTT. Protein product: CASSSRSSEKLFF.

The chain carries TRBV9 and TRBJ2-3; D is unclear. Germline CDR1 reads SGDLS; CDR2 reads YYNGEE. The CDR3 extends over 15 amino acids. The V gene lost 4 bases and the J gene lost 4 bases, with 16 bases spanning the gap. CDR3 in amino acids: CASSPLSLTPDTQYF. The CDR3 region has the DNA TGTGCCAGCAGCCCTCTTAGCCTGACGCCAGATACGCAGTATTTT.

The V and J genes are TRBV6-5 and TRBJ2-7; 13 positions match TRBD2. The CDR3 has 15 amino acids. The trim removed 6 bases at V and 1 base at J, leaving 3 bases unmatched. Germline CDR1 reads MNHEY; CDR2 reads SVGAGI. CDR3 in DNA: TGTGCCAGCAGGGAGGGACTAGCGGGATCCTACGAGCAGTACTTC. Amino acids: CASREGLAGSYEQYF.